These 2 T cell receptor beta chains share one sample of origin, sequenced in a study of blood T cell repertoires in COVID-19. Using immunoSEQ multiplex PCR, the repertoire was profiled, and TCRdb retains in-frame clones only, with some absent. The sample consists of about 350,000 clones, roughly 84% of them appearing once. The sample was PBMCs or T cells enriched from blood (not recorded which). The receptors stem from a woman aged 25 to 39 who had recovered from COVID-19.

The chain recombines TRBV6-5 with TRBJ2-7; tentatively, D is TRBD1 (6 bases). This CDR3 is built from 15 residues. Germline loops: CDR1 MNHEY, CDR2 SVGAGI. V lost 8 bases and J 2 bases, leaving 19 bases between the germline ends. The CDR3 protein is CASETGMKITYEQYF. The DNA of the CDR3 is TGTGCCAGCGAAACAGGGATGAAGATTACCTACGAGCAGTACTTC.

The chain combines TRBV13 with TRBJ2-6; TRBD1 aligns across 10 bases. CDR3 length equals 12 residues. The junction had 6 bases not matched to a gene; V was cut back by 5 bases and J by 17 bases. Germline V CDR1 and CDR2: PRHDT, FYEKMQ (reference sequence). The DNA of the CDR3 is TGTGCCAGCAGCCAACCGGGACAGGGGATGACTTTC. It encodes CASSQPGQGMTF.